These 20 T cell receptor beta chains originate from one sample sequenced in a study of identical twins. TCRdb analysed the 5' RACE reads with MiXCR anew, one entry per CDR3 protein. The sample records approximately 500,000 distinct CDR3 sequences, nearly 15% being singletons. These data also featured in a second study, about yellow fever vaccine responses in identical twins.

Sequencing used CD4+ T cells sorted from blood. All receptors derive from a woman aged 18-29 years in good health.

The sample holds many counts of this clonotype. The chain employs TRBV12-3 or TRBV12-4 and TRBJ2-1; D remains ambiguous. The CDR3 has 13 amino acids. Trimming pared 2 bases from V and 5 bases from J, leaving 7 bases between. CDR3 bases: TGTGCCAGCAGTTTACTCGCGAACAATGAGCAGTTCTTC. It encodes CASSLLANNEQFF.

The genes are TRBV5-6 and TRBJ2-7; 8 bases line up with TRBD1. Trimming at V came to 4 bases and at J to 5 bases, leaving 11 bases not matched to a gene. Germline-derived CDR1 and CDR2 are SGHDT and YYEEEE. The CDR3 is 15 amino acids. DNA for the CDR3: TGTGCCAGCAGCCGACAGGGGTCAAGGTCAAACGAGCAGTACGTC. Protein: CASSRQGSRSNEQYV.

In its sample, this clonotype was seen a few times. The V gene is TRBV24-1, the J gene TRBJ2-1; 10 bases map to TRBD1. V gave up 4 bases and J gave up 4 bases; unmatched junction bases: 6. The CDR3 totals 16 residues. Germline V lookup: CDR1 KGHDR, CDR2 SFDVKD. The chain's CDR3 is CATSESTGGSYNEQFF. The CDR3 DNA reads as TGTGCCACCAGTGAGTCGACAGGGGGCTCATACAATGAGCAGTTCTTC.

The chain joins TRBV9 to TRBJ2-5; the match to TRBD2 covers 10 bases. Germline trimming cut 4 bases from V and 2 bases from J; bases unmatched to any gene: 11. Per germline, CDR1 SGDLS and CDR2 YYNGEE. The CDR3 loop spans 17 amino acids. CDR3 in DNA: TGTGCCAGCAGCCAACTAGCGGGGACTCCTCTTCAAGAGACCCAGTACTTC. Residues: CASSQLAGTPLQETQYF.

This clonotype was observed a few times. The chain is built from TRBV11-2 and TRBJ2-2; TRBD1 might be the D (5 bases). The CDR3 spans 18 residues. In germline, CDR1 is SGHAT, CDR2 FQNNGV. With 3 bases removed from V and 0 bases from J, the gap between germline ends came to 17 bases. The CDR3 is CASSFFPAQDANTGELFF. CDR3 nucleotides: TGTGCCAGCAGCTTCTTTCCGGCACAGGATGCGAACACCGGGGAGCTGTTTTTT.

This clonotype has only a few counts. J is TRBJ2-7 and V is TRBV3-1, with D perhaps TRBD1 (5 bases). V was shortened by 1 base and J by 4 bases, with 11 bases between the two germline ends. Germline V CDR1 and CDR2: LGHDT, YNNKEL (reference sequence). The CDR3 is 14 amino acids. The DNA for the CDR3 is TGTGCCAGCAGCCAAGGTCCAGGGATATACGAGCAGTACTTC. Translated: CASSQGPGIYEQYF.

On this clonotype: The junction does not match germline at one end; this may be a read error. The chain combines TRBV9 with TRBJ2-2; a possible D gene is TRBD2 (5 bases). CDR3 length: 14 residues. Germline CDR1 and CDR2: SGDLS and YYNGEE. The CDR3, as DNA: TGTGCCAGCAGCTTATTAGTAAACACCGGGGTGCTGTTTTTT. Translation: CASSLLVNTGVLFF.

The sample holds many counts of this clonotype. This chain uses TRBV5-5 with TRBJ2-7; no definite D call. Trimming took 4 bases from V and 4 from J, leaving 12 bases between them. This CDR3 contains 13 residues. Per the germline V gene, CDR1 is SGHKS and CDR2 is YYEKEE (reference sequence). The CDR3 loop reads CASSPIGSYEQYF. CDR3 nucleotide sequence: TGTGCCAGCAGCCCAATCGGTTCTTACGAGCAGTACTTC.

This clonotype was observed many times. This chain uses TRBV5-1 with TRBJ2-5; D gene unclear. The germline gives CDR1 SGHRS, CDR2 YFSETQ. The CDR3 runs 13 residues. V lost 2 bases and J lost 0, with 5 bases in between. CDR3 loop: CASSFSYQETQYF. The CDR3 DNA sequence: TGCGCCAGCAGCTTCTCGTACCAAGAGACCCAGTACTTC.

In its sample, this clonotype was seen many times. Germline and junction disagree at one end, which may indicate a read error. The gene calls are TRBV5-6 and TRBJ2-2; D is undetermined. Looked up from germline, CDR1 is SGHDT and CDR2 is YYEEEE. CDR3 length equals 13 residues. CDR3 sequence (DNA): TGCGCCAGCAGCTTGGCCGGGCCCGGGGAGCTGTTTTTT. Translated: CASSLAGPGELFF.

This clonotype was seen more than once but under ten times. The CDR3, as DNA: TGTGCCAGCAGCCGCCGGGGGGAAGGGACAGGGGTGTTTGGCTACACCTTC. It encodes CASSRRGEGTGVFGYTF. The V call is TRBV7-9, the J call TRBJ1-2; 10 bases are a match to TRBD1. The ends lost 5 bases at V and 7 bases at J; junction bases unmatched: 16. The CDR3 covers 17 residues. In germline, CDR1 is SEHNR, CDR2 FQNEAQ (reference sequence).

There are many counts of this clonotype. This chain joins TRBV20-1 and TRBJ2-1; 11 positions match TRBD2. The CDR3 runs 14 residues. V shed 6 bases and J 4 bases; nucleotides not matched to a gene: 5. Germline V CDR1 and CDR2: DFQATT, SNEGSKA (reference sequence). The CDR3 loop is CSAITSGRYNEQFF. The CDR3 DNA reads TGCAGTGCCATTACTAGCGGGAGATACAATGAGCAGTTCTTC.

This clonotype was found a few times. The CDR3 sequence is CASSPGLAQGANTEAFF. CDR3 coding DNA: TGCGCCAGCAGCCCCGGATTAGCACAGGGCGCCAACACTGAAGCTTTCTTT. This rearrangement joins TRBV4-1 to TRBJ1-1; D is possibly TRBD1 (6 bases). The germline V and J ends were trimmed by 4 bases and 2 bases, with 20 bases remaining between them. Germline-derived CDR1 and CDR2 are MGHRA and YSYEKL. The CDR3 has 17 residues.

The J gene is TRBJ2-7, the V gene TRBV2; D unclear. V was shortened by 2 bases and J by 7 bases, with 6 bases between the two germline ends. This CDR3 spans 11 amino acids. Germline V CDR1 and CDR2: SNHLY, FYNNEI. DNA for the CDR3: TGTGCCAGCAGTGAACTGACAGAGCAGTACGTC. Translation: CASSELTEQYV.

This chain uses TRBV20-1 with TRBJ2-6; D may be TRBD2 (7 bases). There are 15 residues in the CDR3. Germline assignment: CDR1 DFQATT and CDR2 SNEGSKA (reference sequence). DNA for the CDR3: TGCAGACGCTATGGGGGGGCCTCTGGGGCCAACGTCCTGACTTTC. The encoded protein is CRRYGGASGANVLTF.

The chain joins TRBV5-1 to TRBJ2-3; 10 bases line up with TRBD2. V dropped 4 bases and J dropped 6; count of bases not matched to a gene: 5. Per germline, CDR1 SGHRS and CDR2 YFSETQ. The CDR3 has 14 residues. The CDR3 spells CASSNSGGKDTQYF. CDR3 bases: TGCGCCAGCAGCAATAGCGGGGGGAAGGATACGCAGTATTTT.

The chain combines TRBV29-1 with TRBJ2-5, with D possibly matching TRBD2 (5 bases). The CDR3 has 16 amino acids. Deletions cut 7 bases from V and 5 bases from J, with 26 bases between. CDR1 and CDR2 (germline): SQVTM, ANQGSEA. The CDR3, as DNA: TGCAGCGCCAACAGCCCGGGCTTAATACCGGGGGAGACCCAGTACTTC. Translating it yields CSANSPGLIPGETQYF.

The sample holds many counts of this clonotype. The chain couples TRBV12-3 or TRBV12-4 to TRBJ2-5; D gene ambiguous. Trimming left V 2 bases short and J 5 bases short, with 9 bases between. The CDR3 totals 13 residues. DNA for the CDR3: TGTGCCAGCAGTTTACCATTTCGGGAGACCCAGTACTTC. Its translation is CASSLPFRETQYF.

This clonotype was recorded at least ten times. This sequence joins TRBV11-2 and TRBJ2-1; D is perhaps TRBD2 (5 bases). Germline CDR1 SGHAT, CDR2 FQNNGV. There are 14 residues in the CDR3. Trimming took off 1 base at V and 9 bases at J, with 13 bases between the two ends. The CDR3 is CASSLGTGFGEQFF. The CDR3, as DNA: TGTGCCAGCAGCTTAGGGACGGGGTTTGGTGAGCAGTTCTTC.

This chain joins TRBV9 and TRBJ1-1, with no clear D. CDR1 is SGDLS and CDR2 is YYNGEE in the germline V gene. With 4 bases removed from V and 4 bases from J, the gap between germline ends came to 20 bases. This CDR3 comprises 16 residues. CDR3 sequence reads: CASSPRGWEQGTEAFF. Written as DNA, the CDR3 is TGTGCCAGCAGCCCGCGCGGGTGGGAGCAAGGCACTGAAGCTTTCTTT. Variable domain in full (rest from reference TRBV9 and TRBJ1-1): DSGVTQTPKHLITATGQRVTLRCSPRSGDLSVYWYQQSLDQGLQFLIQYYNGEERAKGNILERFSAQQFPDLHSELNLSSLELGDSALYFCASSPRGWEQGTEAFFGQGTRLTVV.